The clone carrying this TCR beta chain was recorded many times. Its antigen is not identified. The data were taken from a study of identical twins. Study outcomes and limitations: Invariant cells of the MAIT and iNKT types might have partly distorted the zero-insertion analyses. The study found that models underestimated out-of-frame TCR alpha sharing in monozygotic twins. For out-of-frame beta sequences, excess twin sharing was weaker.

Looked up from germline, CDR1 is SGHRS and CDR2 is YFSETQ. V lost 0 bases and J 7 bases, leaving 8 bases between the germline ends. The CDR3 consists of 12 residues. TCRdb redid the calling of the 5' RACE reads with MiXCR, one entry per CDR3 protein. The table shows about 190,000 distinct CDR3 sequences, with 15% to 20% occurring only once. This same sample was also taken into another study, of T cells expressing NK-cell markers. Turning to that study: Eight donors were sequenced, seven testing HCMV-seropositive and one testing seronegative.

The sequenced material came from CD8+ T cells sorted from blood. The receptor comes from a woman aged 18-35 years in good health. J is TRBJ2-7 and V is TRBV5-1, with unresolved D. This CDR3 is CASSLDRLEQYF. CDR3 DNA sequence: TGCGCCAGCAGCTTGGACAGATTAGAGCAGTACTTC.